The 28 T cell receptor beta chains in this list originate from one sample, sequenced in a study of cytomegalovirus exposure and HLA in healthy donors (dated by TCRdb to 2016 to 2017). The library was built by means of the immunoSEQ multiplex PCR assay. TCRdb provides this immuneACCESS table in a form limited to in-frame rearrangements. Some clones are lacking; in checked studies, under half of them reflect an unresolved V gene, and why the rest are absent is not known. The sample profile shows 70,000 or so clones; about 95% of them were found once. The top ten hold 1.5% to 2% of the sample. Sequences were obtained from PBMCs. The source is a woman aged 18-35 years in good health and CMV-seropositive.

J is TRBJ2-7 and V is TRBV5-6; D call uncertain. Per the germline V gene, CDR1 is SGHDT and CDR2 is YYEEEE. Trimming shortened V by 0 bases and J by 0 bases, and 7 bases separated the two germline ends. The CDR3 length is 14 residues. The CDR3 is CASSLGYSSYEQYF. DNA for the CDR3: TGTGCCAGCAGCTTGGGATACAGCTCCTACGAGCAGTACTTC.

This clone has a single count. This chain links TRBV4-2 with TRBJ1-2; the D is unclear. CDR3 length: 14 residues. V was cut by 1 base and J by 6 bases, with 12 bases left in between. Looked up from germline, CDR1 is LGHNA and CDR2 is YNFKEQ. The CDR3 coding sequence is TGTGCCAGCAGCCAAGTAGAAACGAAAAATGGCTACACCTTC. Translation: CASSQVETKNGYTF.

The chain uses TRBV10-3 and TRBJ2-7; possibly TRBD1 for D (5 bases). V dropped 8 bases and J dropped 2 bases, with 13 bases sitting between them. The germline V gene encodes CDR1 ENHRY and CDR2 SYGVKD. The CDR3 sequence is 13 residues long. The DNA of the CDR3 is TGTGCCATCGGTGCAGGGCCCACCTACGAGCAGTACTTC. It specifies CAIGAGPTYEQYF.

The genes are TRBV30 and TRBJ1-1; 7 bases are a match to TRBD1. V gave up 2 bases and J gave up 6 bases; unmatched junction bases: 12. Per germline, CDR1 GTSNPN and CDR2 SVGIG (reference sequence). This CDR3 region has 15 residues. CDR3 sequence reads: CAWSQLRQGGAEAFF. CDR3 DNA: TGTGCCTGGAGTCAATTACGACAGGGTGGGGCTGAAGCTTTCTTT.

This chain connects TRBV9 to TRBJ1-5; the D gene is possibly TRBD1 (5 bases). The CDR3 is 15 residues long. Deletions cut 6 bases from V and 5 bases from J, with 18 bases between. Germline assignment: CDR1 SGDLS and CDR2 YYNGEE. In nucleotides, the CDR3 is TGTGCCAGCACCCCCTCCGGGGGGAACGATCAGCCCCAGCATTTT. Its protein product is CASTPSGGNDQPQHF.

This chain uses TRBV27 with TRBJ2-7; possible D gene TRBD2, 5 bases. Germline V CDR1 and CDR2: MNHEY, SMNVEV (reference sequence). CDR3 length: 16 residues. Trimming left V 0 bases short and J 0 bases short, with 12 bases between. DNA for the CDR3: TGTGCCAGCAGTTTATCAAGCGGAGGCAGCTCCTACGAGCAGTACTTC. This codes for CASSLSSGGSSYEQYF.

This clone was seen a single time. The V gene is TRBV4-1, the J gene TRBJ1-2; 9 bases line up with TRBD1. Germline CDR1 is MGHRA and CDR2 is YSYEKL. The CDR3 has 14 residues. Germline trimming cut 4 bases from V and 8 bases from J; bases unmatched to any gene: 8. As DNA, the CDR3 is TGCGCCAGCAGCCTCTCGGACAGGGGTGAGGGCTACACCTTC. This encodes CASSLSDRGEGYTF.

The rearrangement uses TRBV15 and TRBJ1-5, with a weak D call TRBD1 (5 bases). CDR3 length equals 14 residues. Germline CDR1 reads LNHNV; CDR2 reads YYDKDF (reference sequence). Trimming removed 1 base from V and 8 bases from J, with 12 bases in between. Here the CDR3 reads CATSRVHRKEPQHF. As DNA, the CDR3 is TGTGCCACCAGCAGAGTCCACAGGAAGGAGCCCCAGCATTTT.

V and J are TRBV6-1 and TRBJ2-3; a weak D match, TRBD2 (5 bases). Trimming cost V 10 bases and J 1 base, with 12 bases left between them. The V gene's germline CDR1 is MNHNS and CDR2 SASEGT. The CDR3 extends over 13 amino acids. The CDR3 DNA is TGTGCCACACGGGGTTCCGGCACAGATACGCAGTATTTT. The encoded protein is CATRGSGTDTQYF.

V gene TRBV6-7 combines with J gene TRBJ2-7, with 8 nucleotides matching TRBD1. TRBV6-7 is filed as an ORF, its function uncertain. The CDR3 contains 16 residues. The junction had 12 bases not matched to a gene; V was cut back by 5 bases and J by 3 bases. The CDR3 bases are TGTGCCAGCAGTCCCGCGGACAGGGTCGCCGTCTACGAGCAGTACTTC. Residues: CASSPADRVAVYEQYF.

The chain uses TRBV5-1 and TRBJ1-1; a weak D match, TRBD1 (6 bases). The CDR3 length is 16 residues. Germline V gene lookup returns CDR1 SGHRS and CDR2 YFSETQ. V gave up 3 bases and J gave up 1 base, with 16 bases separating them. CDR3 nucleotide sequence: TGCGCCAGCAGCTCAAGGGCAGGACAGCCGAACACTGAAGCTTTCTTT. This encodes CASSSRAGQPNTEAFF.

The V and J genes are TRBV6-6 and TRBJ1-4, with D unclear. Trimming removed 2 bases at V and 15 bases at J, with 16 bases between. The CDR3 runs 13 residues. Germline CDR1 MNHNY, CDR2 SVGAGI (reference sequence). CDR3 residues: CASSYPLTSFLFF. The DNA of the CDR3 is TGTGCCAGCAGTTACCCACTGACATCATTTTTGTTTTTT.

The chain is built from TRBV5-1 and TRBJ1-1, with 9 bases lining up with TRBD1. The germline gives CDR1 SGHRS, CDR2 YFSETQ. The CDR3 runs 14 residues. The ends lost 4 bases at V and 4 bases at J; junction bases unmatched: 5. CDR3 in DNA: TGCGCCAGCAGCGGGACAGGGTTGGGCACTGAAGCTTTCTTT. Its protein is CASSGTGLGTEAFF.

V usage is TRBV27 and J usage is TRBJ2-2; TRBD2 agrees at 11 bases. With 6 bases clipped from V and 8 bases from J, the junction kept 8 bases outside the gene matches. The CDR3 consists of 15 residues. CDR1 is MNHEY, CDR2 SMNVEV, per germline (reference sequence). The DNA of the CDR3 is TGTGCCAGCAGCCCCGGGACTAGCGGACGGGGGGAGCTGTTTTTT. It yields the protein CASSPGTSGRGELFF.

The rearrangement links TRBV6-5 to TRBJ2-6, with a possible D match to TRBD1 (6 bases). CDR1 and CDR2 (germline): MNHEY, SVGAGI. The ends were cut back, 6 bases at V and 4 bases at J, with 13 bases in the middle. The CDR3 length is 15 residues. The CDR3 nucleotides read TGTGCCAGCAGCACCCAGGGGATCGGGGCCAACGTCCTGACTTTC. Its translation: CASSTQGIGANVLTF.

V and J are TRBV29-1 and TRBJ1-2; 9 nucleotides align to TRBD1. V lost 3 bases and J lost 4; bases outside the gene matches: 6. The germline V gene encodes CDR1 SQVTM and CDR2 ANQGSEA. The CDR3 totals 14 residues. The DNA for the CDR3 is TGCAGCGTTGAGAGACAGGGGGGACCCTATGGCTACACCTTC. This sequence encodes CSVERQGGPYGYTF.

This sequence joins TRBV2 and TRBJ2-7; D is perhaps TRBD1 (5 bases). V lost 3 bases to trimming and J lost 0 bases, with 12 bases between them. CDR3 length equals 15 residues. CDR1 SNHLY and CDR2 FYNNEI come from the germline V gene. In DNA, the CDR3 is TGTGCCAGCAGTGACTACAGGAGCTACTCCTACGAGCAGTACTTC. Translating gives CASSDYRSYSYEQYF.

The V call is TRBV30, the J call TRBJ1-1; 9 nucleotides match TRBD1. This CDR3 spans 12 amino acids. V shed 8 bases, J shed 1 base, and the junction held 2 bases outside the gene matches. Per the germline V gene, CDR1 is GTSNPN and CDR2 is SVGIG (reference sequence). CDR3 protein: CAGDRENTEAFF. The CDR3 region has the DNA TGTGCCGGGGACAGGGAGAACACTGAAGCTTTCTTT.

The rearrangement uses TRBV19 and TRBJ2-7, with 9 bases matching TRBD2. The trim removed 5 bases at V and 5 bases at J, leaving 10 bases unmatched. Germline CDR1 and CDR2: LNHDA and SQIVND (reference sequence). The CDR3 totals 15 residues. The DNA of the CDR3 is TGTGCCAGTAGTCGCGGGGGGGGCCCCGGACACGAGCAGTACTTC. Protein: CASSRGGGPGHEQYF.

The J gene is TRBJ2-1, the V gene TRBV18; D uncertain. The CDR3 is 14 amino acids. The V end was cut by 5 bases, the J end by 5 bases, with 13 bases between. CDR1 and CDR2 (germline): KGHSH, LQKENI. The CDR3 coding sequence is TGTGCCAGCTCATCATCCCAGGCGAACAATGAGCAGTTCTTC. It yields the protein CASSSSQANNEQFF.

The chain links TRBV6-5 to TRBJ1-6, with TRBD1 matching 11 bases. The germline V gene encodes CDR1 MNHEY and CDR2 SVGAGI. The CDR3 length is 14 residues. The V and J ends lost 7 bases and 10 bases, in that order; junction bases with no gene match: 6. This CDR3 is CASIPGQGDSPLHF. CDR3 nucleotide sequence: TGTGCCAGCATCCCGGGACAGGGGGACTCACCCCTCCACTTT.

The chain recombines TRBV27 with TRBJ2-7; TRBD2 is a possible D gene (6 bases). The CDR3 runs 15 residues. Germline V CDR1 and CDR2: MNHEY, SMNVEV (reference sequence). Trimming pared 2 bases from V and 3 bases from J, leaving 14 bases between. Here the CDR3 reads CASSLQGLDDYEQYF. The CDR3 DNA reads TGTGCCAGCAGTTTACAGGGACTGGACGACTACGAGCAGTACTTC.

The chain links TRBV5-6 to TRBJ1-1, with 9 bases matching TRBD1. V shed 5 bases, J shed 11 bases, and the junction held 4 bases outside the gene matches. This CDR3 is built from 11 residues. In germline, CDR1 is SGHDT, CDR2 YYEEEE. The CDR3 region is CASRYRGPAFF. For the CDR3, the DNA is TGTGCCAGCAGATACAGGGGGCCCGCTTTCTTT.

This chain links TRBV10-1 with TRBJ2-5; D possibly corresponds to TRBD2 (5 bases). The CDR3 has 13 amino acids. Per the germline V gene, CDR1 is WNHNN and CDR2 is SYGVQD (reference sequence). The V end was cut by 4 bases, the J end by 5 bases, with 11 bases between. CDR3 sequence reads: CASSGSRGETQYF. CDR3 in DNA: TGCGCCAGCAGTGGGTCCAGAGGGGAGACCCAGTACTTC.

DNA for the CDR3: TGTGCCAGCAGTTACTTTATGGGGCACTCTGGAAACACCATATATTTT. Translation: CASSYFMGHSGNTIYF. The gene calls are TRBV6-6 and TRBJ1-3; a possible D gene is TRBD1 (5 bases). CDR1 and CDR2 (germline): MNHNY, SVGAGI (reference sequence). The CDR3 has 16 residues. V gave up 1 base and J gave up 0 bases, with 10 bases separating them.

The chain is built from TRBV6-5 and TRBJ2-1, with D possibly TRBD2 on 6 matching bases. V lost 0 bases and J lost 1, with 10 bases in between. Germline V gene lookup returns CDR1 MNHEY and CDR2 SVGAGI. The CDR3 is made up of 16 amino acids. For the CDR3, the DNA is TGTGCCAGCAGTTACTCGATAGCGGTTTCCTACAATGAGCAGTTCTTC. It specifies CASSYSIAVSYNEQFF.

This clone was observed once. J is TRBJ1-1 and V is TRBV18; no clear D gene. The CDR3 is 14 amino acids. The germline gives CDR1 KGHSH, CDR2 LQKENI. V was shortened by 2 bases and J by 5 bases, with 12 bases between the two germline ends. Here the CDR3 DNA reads TGTGCCAGCTCACCATCCGTGTCAGGTACTGAAGCTTTCTTT. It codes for CASSPSVSGTEAFF.

The CDR3 nucleotides are TGTGCCTGGAGTGTCGGAGGGACTGAAGCTTTCTTT. This translates into CAWSVGGTEAFF. The rearrangement joins TRBV30 to TRBJ1-1, with D unresolved. V dropped 0 bases and J dropped 5 bases, with 7 bases sitting between them. Germline CDR1 and CDR2: GTSNPN and SVGIG (reference sequence). The length of the CDR3 is 12 residues.